This is a list of T cell receptor beta chains from one sample in a study of technical replicates of blood from a handful of donors. The method was immunoSEQ multiplex PCR; TCRdb's version includes in-frame clones alone and lacks a portion of them. The table lists 78,000 or so clones, 91% of them singletons, with 0.3% to 0.4% in the top ten. The sample taken for sequencing was T cells isolated from PBMCs. The receptors stem from a human donor in good health. Some clones in this sample may be carry-over from other donors' samples. Each CDR3 is given with its conserved first and last residue. D genes are given only for firm matches. Clone sizes are given selectively: once, few, many, or a class where the clone is expanded.

j_call,d_call,v_call,clone_size,cdr3_aa,cdr3_nt
TRBJ1-2,.,TRBV4-1,.,CASSQVPGRDGYTF,TGCGCCAGCAGCCAAGTTCCGGGGAGGGACGGCTACACCTTC
TRBJ2-3,TRBD1,TRBV30,once,CAWSSGTVLTDTQYF,TGTGCCTGGAGTTCAGGGACAGTCCTCACAGATACGCAGTATTTT
TRBJ1-2,.,TRBV11-2,.,CASSLVVKNYGYTF,TGTGCCAGCAGCTTAGTAGTTAAGAACTATGGCTACACCTTC
TRBJ2-7,.,TRBV5-4,.,CASSSMTGLFYEQYF,TGTGCCAGCAGCAGCATGACTGGCCTGTTCTACGAGCAGTACTTC
TRBJ1-5,.,TRBV30,.,CAWSGAASNQPQHF,TGTGCCTGGAGTGGAGCAGCGAGCAATCAGCCCCAGCATTTT
TRBJ1-5,.,TRBV5-4,few,CASSFQNQPQHF,TGTGCCAGCAGCTTCCAGAATCAGCCCCAGCATTTT
TRBJ1-1,TRBD1,TRBV9,once,CASSVGTGEGYTEAFF,TGTGCCAGCAGCGTAGGGACAGGGGAGGGATACACTGAAGCTTTCTTT
TRBJ1-2,.,TRBV10-1,.,CASSESRGSGYTF,TGCGCCAGCAGTGAGAGCCGGGGATCCGGCTACACCTTC
TRBJ1-2,TRBD1,TRBV30,.,CAWGLGTGRTRYTF,TGTGCCTGGGGCCTCGGGACAGGACGGACTCGCTACACCTTC
TRBJ2-1,TRBD1,TRBV5-1,once,CASSLFTGQGRNEQFF,TGCGCCAGCAGCTTGTTTACGGGACAGGGTAGAAATGAGCAGTTCTTC
TRBJ1-4,.,TRBV13,.,CASSLGTGGQINEKLFF,TGTGCCAGCAGCTTAGGCACGGGTGGACAAATTAATGAAAAACTGTTTTTT
TRBJ2-7,TRBD2,TRBV30,.,CAWARGGHEQYF,TGTGCCTGGGCCCGGGGGGGCCACGAGCAGTACTTC
TRBJ2-1,TRBD2,TRBV25-1,.,CASSHSGGRNEQFF,TGTGCCAGCAGTCATAGCGGGGGTAGGAATGAGCAGTTCTTC
TRBJ2-7,TRBD1,TRBV7-9,.,CASSSRDRVKYSLNEQYF,TGTGCCAGCAGCTCCCGGGACAGGGTAAAATATAGCCTGAACGAGCAGTACTTC
TRBJ2-3,.,TRBV7-8,.,CASSQALDTQYF,TGTGCCAGCAGCCAAGCCCTAGATACGCAGTATTTT
TRBJ1-2,TRBD1,TRBV5-8,.,CASSLGQGDGYTF,TGTGCCAGCAGCTTGGGACAGGGCGACGGCTACACCTTC
TRBJ1-2,.,TRBV19,.,CASYQARYGYTF,TGTGCCAGTTACCAGGCCAGATATGGCTACACCTTC
TRBJ1-1,.,TRBV5-6,.,CASSSEIGESEAFF,TGTGCCAGCAGCTCGGAAATCGGGGAATCTGAAGCTTTCTTT
TRBJ2-2,TRBD1,TRBV19,.,CASSIGRGGLNTGELFF,TGTGCCAGTAGTATTGGGCGAGGGGGCTTGAACACCGGGGAGCTGTTTTTT
TRBJ2-6,TRBD2,TRBV28,.,CASNSGGVSGANVLTF,TGTGCCAGCAACTCCGGGGGGGTTTCTGGGGCCAACGTCCTGACTTTC
TRBJ2-1,.,TRBV27,.,CATRRSNEQFF,TGTGCCACCCGCCGGAGCAATGAGCAGTTCTTC
TRBJ2-5,.,TRBV6-1,.,CASIGEGIFVTQYF,TGTGCCAGCATTGGAGAGGGTATCTTTGTGACCCAGTACTTC
TRBJ2-1,TRBD2,TRBV5-1,.,CASSLASLAGGLNEQFF,TGCGCCAGCAGCTTGGCCTCACTAGCGGGAGGGCTCAATGAGCAGTTCTTC
TRBJ2-2,.,TRBV6-5,.,CASSKLLVSPGELFF,TGTGCCAGCAGTAAACTCCTAGTATCCCCCGGGGAGCTGTTTTTT
TRBJ2-5,.,TRBV5-1,.,CASSPGLFGPQETQYF,TGCGCCAGCAGCCCTGGACTATTCGGGCCGCAAGAGACCCAGTACTTC
TRBJ1-5,.,TRBV19,.,CASGDRGGNQPQHF,TGTGCCAGCGGAGATCGGGGGGGCAATCAGCCCCAGCATTTT
TRBJ1-5,.,TRBV25-1,.,CASSEYQAPEPQHF,TGTGCCAGCAGTGAATACCAGGCCCCGGAGCCCCAGCATTTT
TRBJ2-5,.,TRBV28,.,CASSFQLLVYF,TGTGCCAGCAGTTTTCAACTTTTGGTATACTTC
TRBJ2-1,TRBD2,TRBV9,.,CASSEGTSGAQVQFF,TGTGCCAGCAGCGAAGGGACTAGCGGGGCCCAGGTACAGTTCTTC
TRBJ1-1,.,TRBV14,.,CASSQVGTLEAFF,TGTGCCAGCAGCCAAGTGGGGACACTCGAAGCTTTCTTT
TRBJ2-3,.,TRBV28,.,CASSYSNRLECYF,TGTGCCAGCAGTTACTCGAACCGGCTGGAGTGCTATTTT
TRBJ1-2,.,TRBV7-9,.,CASSLNTNYGYTF,TGTGCCAGCAGCTTAAACACCAACTATGGCTACACCTTC
TRBJ2-2,TRBD1,TRBV27,.,CASSSTGTGYTGELFF,TGTGCCAGCAGTTCTACCGGGACAGGGTACACCGGGGAGCTGTTTTTT
TRBJ2-7,TRBD1,TRBV5-4,.,CASSPGTGDYEQYF,TGTGCCAGCAGCCCCGGGACAGGGGATTACGAGCAGTACTTC
TRBJ1-1,.,TRBV30,.,CAWSEGNTEAFF,TGTGCCTGGAGCGAGGGGAACACTGAAGCTTTCTTT
TRBJ1-2,.,TRBV5-1,.,CASSLGDNYGYTF,TGCGCCAGCAGTTTGGGCGATAACTATGGCTACACCTTC
TRBJ1-2,TRBD1,TRBV29-1,.,CSVGTGSRTSNGYTF,TGCAGCGTTGGGACAGGGTCTCGGACATCTAACGGCTACACCTTC
TRBJ1-3,.,TRBV5-1,.,CASSPLGIGEGRGITIYF,TGCGCCAGCAGCCCTCTCGGAATCGGTGAGGGGCGCGGGATAACCATATATTTT
TRBJ2-3,TRBD1,TRBV7-9,.,CASSSRTGDTDTQYF,TGTGCCAGCAGCTCCCGGACAGGAGACACAGATACGCAGTATTTT
TRBJ2-7,.,TRBV7-9,once,CASSPQSEAYEQYF,TGTGCCAGCAGCCCTCAGAGTGAGGCCTACGAGCAGTACTTC
TRBJ2-1,TRBD2,TRBV27,.,CATSWTSGGARNEQFF,TGTGCCACCAGTTGGACTAGCGGGGGGGCACGGAATGAGCAGTTCTTC
TRBJ2-1,TRBD1,TRBV28,.,CASKGQGLYNEQFF,TGTGCCAGCAAAGGACAGGGGTTATACAATGAGCAGTTCTTC
TRBJ1-1,.,TRBV18,.,CASSPVFMNTEAFF,TGTGCCAGCTCACCAGTTTTTATGAACACTGAAGCTTTCTTT
TRBJ2-2,TRBD2,TRBV27,.,CASQRTSGITGELFF,TGTGCCAGCCAACGGACTAGCGGGATCACCGGGGAGCTGTTTTTT
TRBJ1-1,.,TRBV5-1,.,CASSLAETVVTEAFF,TGCGCCAGCAGCTTGGCCGAGACAGTCGTCACTGAAGCTTTCTTT
TRBJ1-5,TRBD1,TRBV23-1,.,CASSQQDREKAVQHF,TGCGCCAGCAGTCAGCAGGACAGGGAGAAGGCGGTCCAGCATTTT
TRBJ2-1,TRBD2,TRBV6-4,.,CASSDSGGRFNEQFF,TGTGCCAGCAGTGACTCTGGCGGGAGGTTTAATGAGCAGTTCTTC
TRBJ2-7,TRBD1,TRBV11-3,.,CASSEGTGSGEQYF,TGTGCCAGCAGCGAAGGGACAGGGTCCGGCGAGCAGTACTTC
TRBJ1-1,.,TRBV5-1,.,CASSFNPRALEMNTEAFF,TGCGCCAGCAGCTTTAATCCCCGCGCCTTAGAAATGAACACTGAAGCTTTCTTT
TRBJ2-7,.,TRBV7-8,.,CASSLDPGLHEQYF,TGTGCCAGCAGCTTAGACCCCGGACTTCACGAGCAGTACTTC
TRBJ2-5,TRBD2,TRBV7-9,.,CASRSGAETQYF,TGTGCCAGCAGGAGCGGGGCAGAGACCCAGTACTTC
TRBJ2-2,TRBD2,TRBV6-5,.,CASRLAGDVTGELFF,TGTGCCAGTAGACTAGCGGGGGACGTGACCGGGGAGCTGTTTTTT
TRBJ2-7,TRBD2,TRBV6-5,.,CASSYSIAGAYEQYF,TGTGCCAGCAGTTACTCGATTGCGGGAGCCTACGAGCAGTACTTC
TRBJ2-7,.,TRBV10-3,.,CAISGDNEQYF,TGTGCCATCAGTGGAGACAACGAGCAGTACTTC
TRBJ2-2,TRBD1,TRBV14,.,CASSQAGTGPRTGELFF,TGTGCCAGCAGCCAGGCCGGGACAGGGCCCCGGACCGGGGAGCTGTTTTTT
TRBJ1-1,.,TRBV7-9,.,CASSFTGTVNTEAFF,TGTGCCAGCAGCTTTACCGGGACTGTGAACACTGAAGCTTTCTTT
TRBJ2-3,TRBD2,TRBV13,once,CASSRRGVAGGPLSSRTDTQYF,TGTGCCAGCAGCCGCCGGGGAGTAGCGGGGGGGCCTTTATCTAGTCGCACAGATACGCAGTATTTT
TRBJ2-1,TRBD2,TRBV9,.,CASSVAMTSVYNEQFF,TGTGCCAGCAGCGTAGCGATGACTAGCGTTTACAATGAGCAGTTCTTC
TRBJ2-3,TRBD2,TRBV7-9,.,CASSLDLVVAGDEPDTQYF,TGTGCCAGCAGCTTAGACCTAGTTGTAGCGGGGGATGAACCTGATACGCAGTATTTT